Presented here are 6 T cell receptor beta chains from one specimen sequenced in a study of T cell responses to AZD1222 COVID-19 vaccine. TCRdb's table, derived via immunoSEQ multiplex PCR, lists solely in-frame clones and lacks some. The sample includes 150,000 to 190,000 clones, 90% to 95% seen only once; the top ten take over 1.2%. The sample was peripheral blood, taken 28 days after the second AZD1222 dose. The source is an adult who received the AZD1222 COVID-19 vaccine.

This chain connects TRBV30 to TRBJ1-2; D is ambiguous. This CDR3 has 14 residues. Deletions cut 2 bases from V and 3 bases from J, with 13 bases between. The V gene's germline CDR1 is GTSNPN and CDR2 SVGIG (reference sequence). This CDR3 reads CAWSKGSFYYGYTF. DNA of the CDR3: TGTGCCTGGAGTAAGGGCAGCTTTTACTATGGCTACACCTTC.

The chain uses TRBV6-5 and TRBJ1-5; D uncertain. This CDR3 comprises 14 residues. Germline V gene lookup returns CDR1 MNHEY and CDR2 SVGAGI. V was clipped by 5 bases and J by 3 bases, with 11 bases between them. CDR3 sequence: CASSTKGDNQPQHF. The CDR3 region has the DNA TGTGCCAGCAGTACTAAGGGTGACAATCAGCCCCAGCATTTT.

The chain joins TRBV30 to TRBJ2-7; D is ambiguous. The CDR3 sequence is 12 residues long. In germline, CDR1 is GTSNPN, CDR2 SVGIG (reference sequence). V lost 0 bases and J 5 bases, leaving 8 bases between the germline ends. The CDR3 reads CAWSVNGDEQYF. Here the CDR3 DNA reads TGTGCCTGGAGTGTAAACGGTGACGAGCAGTACTTC.

CDR3 sequence reads: CAWRGARGYGQPQHF. The CDR3 DNA sequence: TGTGCCTGGAGAGGGGCCAGGGGATATGGACAGCCCCAGCATTTT. The chain carries TRBV30 and TRBJ1-5; possible D gene TRBD1, 6 bases. Looked up from germline, CDR1 is GTSNPN and CDR2 is SVGIG (reference sequence). The CDR3 extends over 15 amino acids. V lost 3 bases and J lost 7, with 19 bases in between.

This sequence joins TRBV3-1 (or the pseudogene TRBV3-2) and TRBJ2-7, with D perhaps matching TRBD1 (6 bases). This CDR3 region has 15 residues. V was clipped by 5 bases and J by 5 bases, with 19 bases between them. Germline V CDR1 and CDR2: LGHDT, YNNKEL (reference sequence). CDR3 coding DNA: TGTGCCAGCAGCGAGTCAACAGGGACCCCCCACGAGCAGTACTTC. Amino acids: CASSESTGTPHEQYF.

This chain connects TRBV12-3 or TRBV12-4 to TRBJ1-1, with a weak D call TRBD1 (6 bases). V gave up 5 bases and J gave up 7 bases, with 11 bases separating them. CDR3 size: 12 residues. The DNA for the CDR3 is TGTGCCAGCAGTCAAACAGGGTTTGAAGCTTTCTTT. It encodes CASSQTGFEAFF.